What follows is one TCR beta chain and its context. No cognate antigen has been identified for it. No qualities accompany the bases; no much larger clone lies one base away. This record belongs to a study of shared clonotypes between healthy human individuals (dated by TCRdb to 2020 to 2022). About the study as a whole: A couple of women and three men aged 18 to 49 years were included in the cohort. Blood TCR repertoires of a handful of healthy adults were deeply sequenced to estimate repertoire size and the extent of clonotype sharing between individuals. Different laboratories and diverse techniques were used to prepare libraries and sequence TCR repertoires, to increase sequencing depth and limit assay-specific biases. Leukapheresis yielded between about 0.9 and 10 billion PBMCs per donor. For each donor, three plates each were used for CD4 naive and CD4 memory, two plates were used for CD8 naive, and one plate was used for CD8 memory.

Healthy HIV-negative adults with no recently reported acute infections or vaccinations were included as donors. Every donor was a Caucasian adult living in Nashville, Tennessee, USA. CD4+ T cells were enriched by magnetic negative selection; naive cells were then positively selected on CD45RA, and the negative fraction formed the memory subset. Blood was obtained by leukapheresis, after which PBMCs were separated by Ficoll-Histopaque density gradient centrifugation and cryopreserved in liquid nitrogen vapor phase. Analytical flow cytometry was used to check the purity and quantity of each magnetically sorted T cell population. Each sorted fraction had its genomic DNA isolated and then quantified by UV absorbance on a Nanodrop 2000c. TCR CDR3 regions were amplified from genomic DNA by multiplex PCR using the deep immunoSEQ assay. Genomic DNA extracted from each cell subset was distributed evenly over all wells of several immunoSEQ 96-well plates, and each plate served as one replicate. For sorted subsets, each replicate PCR was loaded with about 200 ng genomic DNA, equivalent to some 27,000 T cell genomes. Purified libraries were measured with a Qubit 3.0 fluorometer, size-checked on a Bioanalyzer 2100, and measured again with the KAPA Library Quantification kit. Every immunoSEQ 96-well plate was sequenced on a dedicated single-read 150-cycle Illumina NextSeq 550 flow cell. From the authors' description of their analysis: Because only junctional sequences without quality scores were contained in the immunoSEQ output, filtering matching that applied to full-length reads could not be performed. Sequences were annotated with PyIR, a Python wrapper for IgBLAST v1.9, using IMGT germline references to assign V/J genes and CDR3. Reads with weak V/J assignments (E-value above 1e-6), missing CDR3, stop codons, out-of-frame junctions, or ambiguous translated residues were removed. V3J clonotypes were defined as sequences sharing the same inferred V gene, J gene, and CDR3 amino acid sequence. Percentage overlap between repertoires was computed as shared unique clonotypes divided by the size of the smaller repertoire. RTK rarefaction, the Chao1 estimator, and Recon v2.1 estimates of unobserved clonotypes were used to assess repertoire richness. Generation probabilities were computed with OLGA for all TCRbeta clonotypes obtained by the gDNA method from a few donors. This is the immuneACCESS table as TCRdb keeps it, with only in-frame sequences that have V and J called. A part of the clones is gone; compared with another copy, unresolved V genes explain less than half, and the rest is unexplained. The DNA was the basis for D and trimming; V, J and clone size are from that table. This sample comprises 2 million to 2.5 million clones, around 95% of them detected only once. 0.1% to 0.15% of the sample comes from the top ten.

From the cysteine through the phenylalanine, the CDR3 covers 14 amino acids. The read is trimmed to its CDR3 DNA, 42 bases read in frame from base 1. CDR1 and CDR2 were assigned from the germline V gene as SGHTA and FQGNSA. Compared with germline, V lacks 7 bases and J lacks 6 bases; bases without a gene match: 10. What the study reported, not specific to this receptor: The genetic and exposure-history diversity represented was limited by the small number of donors. Clonotypes shared by all four sorted-subset donors showed higher generation probabilities than non-shared clonotypes. Even with the large sequencing depth, rarefaction of the sorted-subset datasets indicated that sequencing was incomplete. Larger estimated clonotype richness was generally found for naive subsets than for memory subsets. Sampling was limited to blood, and TCR repertoires in tissue likely differ from TCR repertoires in blood. Pairwise subsampling indicated that sequencing depth was expected to affect the degree of clonotype sharing among donors. When a handful of donors were compared, the shared fraction of clonotypes was about 5.4% for naive CD4, about 4% for naive CD8, about 2.5% for memory CD4, and 0.35% to 0.4% for memory CD8.

The origin of this receptor is a man in his late teens or twenties in good health. The rearrangement joined TRBV7-2 to TRBJ1-2; TRBD1 aligns with 8 central bases. The source material was naive CD4+ T cells sorted from blood. The sample's cell subset or site, from its label and the paper: CD45RA+ positively selected. The CDR3 reads as follows: CASTEQGGEDGYTF. The nucleotide sequence reads TGTGCCAGCACCGAACAGGGGGGTGAAGATGGCTACACCTTC.